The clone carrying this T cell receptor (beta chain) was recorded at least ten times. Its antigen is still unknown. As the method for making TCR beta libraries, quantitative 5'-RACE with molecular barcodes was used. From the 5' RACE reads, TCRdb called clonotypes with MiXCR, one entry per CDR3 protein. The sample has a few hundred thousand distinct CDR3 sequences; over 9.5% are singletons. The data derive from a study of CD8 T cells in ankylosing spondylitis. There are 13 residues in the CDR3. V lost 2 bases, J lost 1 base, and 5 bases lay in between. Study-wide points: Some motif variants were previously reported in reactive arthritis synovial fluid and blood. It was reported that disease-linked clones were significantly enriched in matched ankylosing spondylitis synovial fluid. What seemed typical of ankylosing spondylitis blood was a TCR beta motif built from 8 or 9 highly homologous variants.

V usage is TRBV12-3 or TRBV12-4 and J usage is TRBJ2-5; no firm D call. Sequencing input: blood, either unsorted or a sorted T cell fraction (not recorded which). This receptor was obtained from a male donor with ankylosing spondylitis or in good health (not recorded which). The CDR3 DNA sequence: TGTGCCAGCAGTTTACCCCTCCAAGAGACCCAGTACTTC. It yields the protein CASSLPLQETQYF.